This TCR beta chain was found in a study of blood T cell repertoires in COVID-19. Study background: Sites across the United States, Italy and Spain contributed samples from acute and convalescent COVID-19. T cells, B-cell-depleted T cells, or PBMCs supplied cDNA or gDNA.

Trimming removed 3 bases from V and 6 bases from J; junction bases left unmatched: 4. CDR1 and CDR2 from the germline V gene are LGHNT and FRNRAP. The CDR3 totals 14 residues. Per the original methods: Scientists estimated how many nucleated cells there were by amplifying reference gene primers. The assay was immunoSEQ multiplex PCR, and TCRdb's table has in-frame clones only and misses some. That table is the source of V, J and clone size, and D and trimming were worked out from the DNA. Of about 110,000 clones listed, 80% to 85% are singletons. V is TRBV12-5 and J is TRBJ1-5, with 8 positions matching TRBD1. Sequencing was carried out using peripheral blood. The receptor's source is a human donor in a cohort sampled during active COVID-19. This CDR3 reads CASGFGQGGQPQHF. CDR3 DNA: TGTGCTAGTGGTTTTGGACAGGGCGGTCAGCCCCAGCATTTT.